The 24 T cell receptor beta chains below were found in one sample sequenced in a study of blood T cell repertoires in COVID-19. Sequencing used immunoSEQ multiplex PCR; TCRdb keeps in-frame clones, though not all of them. The profile covers more than 95,000 clones, with approximately 83% appearing a single time and over 20% taken by the ten largest. Sequencing input: peripheral blood. The receptors come from an elderly woman with acute or convalescent COVID-19.

The chain is built from TRBV7-9 and TRBJ2-2; TRBD1 agrees at 8 bases. Germline V CDR1 and CDR2: SEHNR, FQNEAQ (reference sequence). CDR3 length equals 16 residues. Trimming cost V 0 bases and J 4 bases; bases outside gene matches: 4. This CDR3 reads CASSLAAGGGTGELFF. The CDR3 DNA reads TGTGCCAGCAGCTTAGCGGCAGGGGGCGGCACCGGGGAGCTGTTTTTT.

The CDR3 loop is CASSEGGQGKETQYF. CDR3 in DNA: TGTGCCAGCAGTGAGGGAGGACAGGGCAAAGAGACCCAGTACTTC. The chain combines TRBV6-1 with TRBJ2-5; 8 positions agree with TRBD1. The J segment lost 3 bases and the V segment lost 3 bases, leaving 6 bases of the junction unmatched. Germline V lookup: CDR1 MNHNS, CDR2 SASEGT. The CDR3 has 15 residues.

The chain is built from TRBV19 and TRBJ1-1; TRBD1 is a possible D gene (6 bases). The CDR3 runs 15 residues. The V gene's germline CDR1 is LNHDA and CDR2 SQIVND (reference sequence). With 4 bases removed from V and 6 bases from J, the gap between germline ends came to 18 bases. The CDR3 reads CASSTLRGKGAEAFF. CDR3 bases: TGTGCCAGTAGTACTCTGAGGGGGAAGGGCGCTGAAGCTTTCTTT.

The chain carries TRBV19 and TRBJ2-3; no clear D. The V end lost 3 bases, the J end lost 4 bases, and 5 bases lay between the germline ends. CDR1 is LNHDA, CDR2 SQIVND, per germline (reference sequence). The CDR3 totals 12 residues. The CDR3, as DNA: TGTGCCAGTAGTATTCGGGCAGATACGCAGTATTTT. Amino acids: CASSIRADTQYF.

This clone has only a few counts. This chain uses TRBV3-1 (or the pseudogene TRBV3-2) with TRBJ1-5; 7 bases are shared with TRBD1. Germline lookup yields CDR1 LGHDT and CDR2 YNNKEL (reference sequence). The J segment lost 6 bases and the V segment lost 4 bases, leaving 3 bases of the junction unmatched. The CDR3 covers 13 residues. CDR3 region: CASSPDRFQPQHF. Written as DNA, the CDR3 is TGTGCCAGCAGCCCGGACAGGTTTCAGCCCCAGCATTTT.

The chain uses TRBV18 and TRBJ2-3, with D possibly being TRBD2 (5 bases). V shed 5 bases and J shed 1 base, with 10 bases lying between them. Germline CDR1 and CDR2: KGHSH and LQKENI. CDR3 length equals 14 residues. The CDR3 loop is CASSEGSGTDTQYF. The DNA for the CDR3 is TGTGCCAGCTCAGAGGGCAGTGGCACAGATACGCAGTATTTT.

The chain employs TRBV6-2 or TRBV6-3 and TRBJ1-1, with no clear D. Per the germline V gene, CDR1 is MNHEY and CDR2 is SVGEGT. The CDR3 runs 14 residues. Trimming removed 0 bases at V and 2 bases at J, with 7 bases between. CDR3 protein: CASSYSPRNTEAFF. The CDR3 region has the DNA TGTGCCAGCAGTTACTCGCCCAGAAACACTGAAGCTTTCTTT.

This clone was found once. The chain is built from TRBV6-5 and TRBJ1-5; weak D call: TRBD1 (6 bases). Germline CDR1 and CDR2: MNHEY and SVGAGI. The germline V and J ends were trimmed by 6 bases and 2 bases, with 14 bases remaining between them. There are 15 residues in the CDR3. DNA of the CDR3: TGTGCCAGCAGAAACAGGGTCCCGGGCAATCAGCCCCAGCATTTT. It encodes CASRNRVPGNQPQHF.

V gene TRBV5-6 combines with J gene TRBJ1-1; D unclear. CDR3 length equals 15 residues. Trimming took 2 bases from V and 2 from J, leaving 13 bases between them. Germline V CDR1 and CDR2: SGHDT, YYEEEE. This chain's CDR3 is CASSFRVGINTEAFF. In nucleotides, the CDR3 is TGTGCCAGCAGCTTCCGGGTCGGAATTAACACTGAAGCTTTCTTT.

This rearrangement joins TRBV2 to TRBJ1-1; D is ambiguous. The V gene's germline CDR1 is SNHLY and CDR2 FYNNEI. The CDR3 runs 13 residues. Trimming shortened V by 4 bases and J by 11 bases, and 17 bases separated the two germline ends. CDR3 DNA sequence: TGTGCCAGCAGTGTGAGGGCGCAAGAGGGTGCTTTCTTT. It yields the protein CASSVRAQEGAFF.

This chain connects TRBV7-7 to TRBJ2-3; 12 bases match TRBD2. Germline trimming cut 5 bases from V and 8 bases from J; bases unmatched to any gene: 11. Per germline, CDR1 SSHAT and CDR2 FNYEAQ (reference sequence). CDR3 length equals 16 residues. The CDR3 region has the DNA TGTGCCAGCAGCCCCTCCCTAGCGGGGGGGAGGGGTACGCAGTATTTT. This encodes CASSPSLAGGRGTQYF.

The chain combines TRBV5-6 with TRBJ1-2; D is uncertain. The CDR3 runs 13 residues. Germline CDR1 is SGHDT and CDR2 is YYEEEE. Trimming took 3 bases from V and 8 from J, leaving 14 bases between them. The CDR3 DNA follows: TGTGCCAGCAGCTCGGCCGGGGTTGAGGGCTACACCTTC. This encodes CASSSAGVEGYTF.

The genes are TRBV27 and TRBJ1-1, with TRBD1 as a possible D gene (5 bases). CDR3 length: 17 amino acids. V shed 6 bases and J shed 5 bases, with 25 bases lying between them. The germline V gene encodes CDR1 MNHEY and CDR2 SMNVEV (reference sequence). In DNA form, the CDR3 reads TGTGCCAGCAGGCGGGTGGGTCTGGGGGGAGTGGGGACTGAAGCTTTCTTT. This translates into CASRRVGLGGVGTEAFF.

This clone was picked up a small number of times. The V call is TRBV19, the J call TRBJ1-2, with D tentatively TRBD1 (5 bases). The CDR3 consists of 15 residues. Deletions cut 9 bases from V and 3 bases from J, with 20 bases between. Germline V gene data show CDR1 as LNHDA and CDR2 as SQIVND (reference sequence). The CDR3, as DNA: TGTGCCAGGAGATCCGAATTTGCGGGGGACTATGGCTACACCTTC. Translation: CARRSEFAGDYGYTF.

This clone occurred once. Here the CDR3 reads CASSQFSTLWDRDGYTF. CDR3 nucleotides: TGCGCCAGCAGCCAATTCAGCACCCTCTGGGACAGGGATGGCTACACCTTC. This sequence joins TRBV4-1 and TRBJ1-2; the match to TRBD1 covers 9 bases. V lost 2 bases, J lost 6 bases, and 13 bases stayed unmatched. The CDR3 runs to 17 residues. Germline lookup yields CDR1 MGHRA and CDR2 YSYEKL.

The chain links TRBV4-1 to TRBJ1-1; 7 bases line up with TRBD1. From germline, CDR1 is MGHRA and CDR2 YSYEKL. The ends lost 3 bases at V and 5 bases at J; junction bases unmatched: 6. This CDR3 is built from 14 residues. The CDR3 nucleotides read TGCGCCAGCAGCCAGCCGGGACAGAGGACTGAAGCTTTCTTT. Its translation is CASSQPGQRTEAFF.

This clone has more than one count but fewer than ten. The V and J genes are TRBV19 and TRBJ1-1, with D possibly being TRBD1 (6 bases). The germline V and J ends were trimmed by 5 bases and 1 base, with 8 bases remaining between them. This CDR3 contains 13 residues. Germline CDR1 reads LNHDA; CDR2 reads SQIVND (reference sequence). CDR3 region: CASSLDRNTEAFF. As DNA, the CDR3 is TGTGCCAGTAGTCTGGACAGGAACACTGAAGCTTTCTTT.

This chain joins TRBV7-2 and TRBJ2-1, with 8 bases aligning to TRBD2. The CDR3 runs to 16 residues. Trimming took 5 bases from V and 4 from J; bases not matched to a gene: 10. The germline V gene has CDR1 SGHTA and CDR2 FQGNSA. CDR3 bases: TGTGCCAGCAGCCCCGGACTAGCCGTCGCTTACAATGAGCAGTTCTTC. Encoded protein: CASSPGLAVAYNEQFF.

This clone was counted a single time. The chain uses TRBV27 and TRBJ2-6, with 7 bases identical to TRBD1. From germline, CDR1 is MNHEY and CDR2 SMNVEV (reference sequence). The CDR3 has 21 residues. With 6 bases clipped from V and 0 bases from J, the junction kept 20 bases outside the gene matches. Written as DNA, the CDR3 is TGTGCCAGCAGCCCCTACGTAGGTAGGACAGGCCCGAACTCTGGGGCCAACGTCCTGACTTTC. It specifies CASSPYVGRTGPNSGANVLTF.

This CDR3 is CATSRGGYSRDEQFF. The CDR3, as DNA: TGTGCCACCAGCAGAGGTGGCTACTCGAGGGATGAGCAGTTCTTC. The chain recombines TRBV15 with TRBJ2-1; possibly TRBD2 for D (5 bases). The CDR3 extends over 15 amino acids. Trimming took off 1 base at V and 8 bases at J, with 15 bases between the two ends. From germline, CDR1 is LNHNV and CDR2 YYDKDF (reference sequence).

The chain uses TRBV18 and TRBJ2-3, with 7 bases fitting TRBD2. With 6 bases clipped from V and 2 bases from J, the junction kept 8 bases outside the gene matches. The length of the CDR3 is 15 residues. Germline lookup yields CDR1 KGHSH and CDR2 LQKENI. The CDR3 region is CASSPSSGPTDTQYF. CDR3 nucleotide sequence: TGTGCCAGCTCCCCATCTAGCGGCCCCACAGATACGCAGTATTTT. Complete variable domain (other parts from reference TRBV18 and TRBJ2-3): NAGVMQNPRHLVRRRGQEARLRCSPMKGHSHVYWYRQLPEEGLKFMVYLQKENIIDESGMPKERFSAEFPKEGPSILRIQQVVRGDSAAYFCASSPSSGPTDTQYFGPGTRLTVL.

Concerning this clone: One junction end disagrees with the germline gene, perhaps due to a read error. The chain is built from TRBV6-5 and TRBJ1-1, with D perhaps TRBD1 (5 bases). Germline V gene lookup returns CDR1 MNHEY and CDR2 SVGAGI. This CDR3 comprises 14 residues. CDR3 sequence reads: CASTYSQEGGEAFF. DNA of the CDR3: TGTGCCAGCACTTACTCACAGGAGGGTGGTGAAGCTTTCTTT.

The rearrangement joins TRBV7-9 to TRBJ1-1; 7 bases map to TRBD1. The trim removed 8 bases at V and 2 bases at J, leaving 8 bases unmatched. The CDR3 runs 14 residues. Germline CDR1 reads SEHNR; CDR2 reads FQNEAQ (reference sequence). The CDR3 sequence: CASGKDRDNTEAFF. Here the CDR3 DNA reads TGTGCCAGCGGAAAAGACAGGGATAACACTGAAGCTTTCTTT.

This clone was detected ten times or more. This chain connects TRBV7-3 to TRBJ1-6; TRBD1 is a possible D gene (6 bases). Trimming took 1 base from V and 8 from J, leaving 12 bases between them. The CDR3 contains 15 residues. Per the germline V gene, CDR1 is SGHTA and CDR2 is FQGTGA. CDR3 DNA: TGTGCCAGCAGCTTAATTCCAGGGGACGATTCACCCCTCCACTTT. Translated, it gives CASSLIPGDDSPLHF. Based on the CDR3 plus reference TRBV7-3 and TRBJ1-6, the full variable domain is GAGVSQTPSNKVTEKGKYVELRCDPISGHTALYWYRQSLGQGPEFLIYFQGTGAADDSGLPNDRFFAVRPEGSVSTLKIQRTERGDSAVYLCASSLIPGDDSPLHFGNGTRLTVT.